This TCR beta chain appears in the sequencing data of a study of blood T cell repertoires in COVID-19. Across the study: The United States, Italy and Spain were the sources of the acute and convalescent COVID-19 samples. From T cells, B-cell-depleted T cells, or PBMCs came the material, which was cDNA or gDNA.

In the original processing: Reference gene primers were amplified, and this amplification served to estimate nucleated cell counts. Data came from immunoSEQ multiplex PCR; TCRdb stores just in-frame clones and leaves some out. The DNA was the basis for D and trimming; V, J and clone size are from that table. The data contain about 66,000 clones, about 82% of them singletons. The CDR3 extends over 16 amino acids. Germline CDR1 and CDR2: SGHRS and YFSETQ. The V segment lost 4 bases and the J segment 1 base; nucleotides outside the gene matches: 5. This sequence was found in a man aged 45-65 years with active COVID-19. This chain joins TRBV5-1 and TRBJ2-1; 10 bases are a match to TRBD1. The sequencing sample was made of peripheral blood. DNA of the CDR3: TGCGCCAGCAGCCAGGACAGGGGGAGTTCCTACAATGAGCAGTTCTTC. Translating gives CASSQDRGSSYNEQFF. The variable domain in full, with the rest retrieved from reference TRBV5-1 and TRBJ2-1, is KAGVTQTPRYLIKTRGQQVTLSCSPISGHRSVSWYQQTPGQGLQFLFEYFSETQRNKGNFPGRFSGRQFSNSRSEMNVSTLELGDSALYLCASSQDRGSSYNEQFFGPGTRLTVL.